The T cell receptor beta chain described here comes from a study of cytomegalovirus exposure and HLA in healthy donors. General study results and limits: In an earlier analysis, about 87% or about 30%: the productive usage of most TCR beta V segments.

On this clone: The antigen remains undetermined.

Germline CDR1 reads MDHEN; CDR2 reads SYDVKM. V was pared by 4 bases and J by 5 bases, with 8 bases of the junction left unmatched. The CDR3 contains 15 residues. The PCR made use of 60 Vbeta and 13 Jbeta primers. The repertoire was sequenced with immunoSEQ multiplex PCR; TCRdb's copy has only in-frame clones and lacks some. Altogether 100,000 to 150,000 clones are present, about 80% being singletons, with the ten largest covering roughly 3%. The chain links TRBV28 to TRBJ2-5, with 9 positions matching TRBD1. Material: PBMCs. This TCR was recovered from a woman aged 50 to 60 in good health and CMV-seronegative. CDR3 nucleotide sequence: TGTGCCAGCAGTTCGGGGACAGGGCCCCGGGAGACCCAGTACTTC. Translation: CASSSGTGPRETQYF.